The present entry profiles one T cell receptor (beta chain) with its context. With 5 bases removed from V and 3 bases from J, the gap between germline ends came to 16 bases. Germline V gene sequence: CDR1 LGHNT, CDR2 FRNRAP. The CDR3 covers 15 residues. This specimen belongs to a study of blood T cell repertoires in COVID-19. About the research overall: Sites across the United States, Italy and Spain contributed samples from acute and convalescent COVID-19.

In the authors' methods: The authors estimated nucleated cell counts from reference gene primer amplification. Using immunoSEQ multiplex PCR, the repertoire was profiled, and TCRdb retains in-frame clones only, with some absent. V and J calls and clone size come straight from that table; D and trimming were deduced from the DNA. The sample has 200,000 to 250,000 clones, around nine tenths seen once. The specimen was peripheral blood. The clonotype comes from a woman aged 18-30 years who had recovered from COVID-19. The chain has TRBV12-5 and TRBJ1-1; maybe TRBD1 (5 bases). The CDR3 loop reads CASGKPYGGDTEAFF. CDR3 nucleotide sequence: TGTGCTAGTGGTAAACCCTATGGGGGGGACACTGAAGCTTTCTTT.